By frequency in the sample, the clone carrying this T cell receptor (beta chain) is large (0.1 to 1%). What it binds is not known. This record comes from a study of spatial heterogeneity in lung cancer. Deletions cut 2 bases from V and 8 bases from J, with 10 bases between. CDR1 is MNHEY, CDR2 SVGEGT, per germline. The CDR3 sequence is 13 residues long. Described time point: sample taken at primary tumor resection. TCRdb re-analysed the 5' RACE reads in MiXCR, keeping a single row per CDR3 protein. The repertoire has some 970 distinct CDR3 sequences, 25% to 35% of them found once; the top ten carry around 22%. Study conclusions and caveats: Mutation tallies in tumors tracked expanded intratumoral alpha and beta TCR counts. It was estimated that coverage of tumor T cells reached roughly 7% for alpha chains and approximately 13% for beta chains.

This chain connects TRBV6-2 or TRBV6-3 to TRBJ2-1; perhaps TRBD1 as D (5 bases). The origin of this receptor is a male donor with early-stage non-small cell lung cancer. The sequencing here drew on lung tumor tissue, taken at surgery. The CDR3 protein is CASSYGAEYEQFF. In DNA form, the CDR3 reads TGTGCCAGCAGTTACGGGGCCGAGTATGAGCAGTTCTTC.